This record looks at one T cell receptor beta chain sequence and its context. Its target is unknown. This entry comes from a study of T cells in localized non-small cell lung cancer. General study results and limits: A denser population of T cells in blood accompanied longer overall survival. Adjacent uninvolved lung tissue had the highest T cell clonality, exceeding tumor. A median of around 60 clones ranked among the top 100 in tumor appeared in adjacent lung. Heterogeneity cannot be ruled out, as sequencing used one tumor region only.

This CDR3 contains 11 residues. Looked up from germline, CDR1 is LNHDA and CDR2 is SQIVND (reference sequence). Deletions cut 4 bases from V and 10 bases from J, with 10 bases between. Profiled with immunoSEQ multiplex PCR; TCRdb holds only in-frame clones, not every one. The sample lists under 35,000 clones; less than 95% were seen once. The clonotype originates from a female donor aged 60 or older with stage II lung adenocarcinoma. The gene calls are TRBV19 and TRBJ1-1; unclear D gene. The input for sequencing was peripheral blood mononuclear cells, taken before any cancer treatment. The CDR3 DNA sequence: TGTGCCAGTAGTACAGCCCGGGGAGCTTTCTTT. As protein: CASSTARGAFF.